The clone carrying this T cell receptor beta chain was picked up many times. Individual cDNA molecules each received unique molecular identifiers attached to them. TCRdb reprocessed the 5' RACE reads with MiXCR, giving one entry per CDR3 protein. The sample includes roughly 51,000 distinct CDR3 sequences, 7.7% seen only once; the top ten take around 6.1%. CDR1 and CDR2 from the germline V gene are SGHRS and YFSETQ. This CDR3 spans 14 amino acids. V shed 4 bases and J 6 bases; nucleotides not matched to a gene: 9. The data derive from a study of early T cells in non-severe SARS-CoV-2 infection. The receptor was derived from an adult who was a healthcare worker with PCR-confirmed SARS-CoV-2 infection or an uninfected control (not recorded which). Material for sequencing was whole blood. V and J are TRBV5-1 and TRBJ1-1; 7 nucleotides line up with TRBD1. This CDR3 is CASSRDREMSEAFF. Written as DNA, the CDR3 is TGCGCCAGCAGCAGAGACAGGGAGATGTCTGAAGCTTTCTTT.